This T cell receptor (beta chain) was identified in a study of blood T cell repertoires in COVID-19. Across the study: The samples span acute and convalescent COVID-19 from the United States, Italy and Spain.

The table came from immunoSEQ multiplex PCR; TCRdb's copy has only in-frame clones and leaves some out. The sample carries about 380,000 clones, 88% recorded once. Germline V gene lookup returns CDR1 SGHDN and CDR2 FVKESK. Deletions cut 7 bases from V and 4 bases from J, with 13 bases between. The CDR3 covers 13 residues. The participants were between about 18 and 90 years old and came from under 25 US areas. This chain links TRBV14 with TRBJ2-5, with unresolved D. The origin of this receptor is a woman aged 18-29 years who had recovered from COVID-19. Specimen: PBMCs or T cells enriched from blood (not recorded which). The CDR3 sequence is CASTTAAGETQYF. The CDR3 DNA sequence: TGTGCCAGCACTACAGCCGCCGGAGAGACCCAGTACTTC.